The 10 T cell receptor beta chains reported below all come from one sample, sequenced in a study of cytomegalovirus exposure and HLA in healthy donors. In the PCR, 60 Vbeta and 13 Jbeta primers were used. Sequencing was performed with immunoSEQ multiplex PCR; in TCRdb, only in-frame clones are kept and a portion is missing. The sample lists 160,000 or so clones; 80% were seen once. The specimen was PBMCs. These receptors originate from a young man in good health and CMV-seronegative.

This chain joins TRBV7-2 and TRBJ1-5; 7 nucleotides line up with TRBD1. Germline CDR1 is SGHTA and CDR2 is FQGNSA. The V gene end was trimmed by 7 bases and the J gene end by 3 bases; junction bases not matched to a gene: 6. This CDR3 contains 14 residues. The CDR3 bases are TGTGCCAGCACCAGGGACAGCTACAATCAGCCCCAGCATTTT. This codes for CASTRDSYNQPQHF.

The genes are TRBV30 and TRBJ1-4; maybe TRBD1 (5 bases). V was clipped by 1 base and J by 4 bases, with 7 bases between them. The germline V gene has CDR1 GTSNPN and CDR2 SVGIG (reference sequence). The CDR3 totals 13 residues. CDR3 nucleotide sequence: TGTGCCTGGAGTGGGGGACTTAATGAAAAACTGTTTTTT. As protein: CAWSGGLNEKLFF.

The rearrangement joins TRBV5-1 to TRBJ1-2; 7 nucleotides align to TRBD1. Losses at the gene ends were 2 bases for V and 8 bases for J; bases not matched to a gene: 12. The CDR3 extends over 15 amino acids. CDR1 is SGHRS, CDR2 YFSETQ, per germline. CDR3 protein: CASSLSKDRLEGYTF. CDR3 bases: TGCGCCAGCAGCTTATCTAAGGACAGGTTGGAGGGCTACACCTTC.

The genes are TRBV27 and TRBJ2-7; no clear D. The CDR3 is 15 amino acids. The germline V gene encodes CDR1 MNHEY and CDR2 SMNVEV (reference sequence). Trimming shortened V by 8 bases and J by 2 bases, and 19 bases separated the two germline ends. CDR3 protein: CASRLSPETTYEQYF. The CDR3 DNA reads TGTGCCAGCCGCCTTTCTCCGGAGACGACCTACGAGCAGTACTTC.

This clone appeared once. V and J are TRBV4-3 and TRBJ2-1; 11 nucleotides match TRBD2. The junction had 7 bases not matched to a gene; V was cut back by 0 bases and J by 0 bases. Germline V gene data show CDR1 as LGHNA and CDR2 as YSLEER. The CDR3 loop spans 19 amino acids. The DNA for the CDR3 is TGCGCCAGCAGCCAAGAACTAGCGGGGGCTCTAAGCTCCTACAATGAGCAGTTCTTC. Its translation is CASSQELAGALSSYNEQFF.

This chain joins TRBV7-9 and TRBJ2-5; tentative D call: TRBD2 (6 bases). Germline loops: CDR1 SEHNR, CDR2 FQNEAQ (reference sequence). V was pared by 8 bases and J by 4 bases, with 14 bases between. The CDR3 is 13 amino acids. The CDR3 loop reads CASGGGSLETQYF. In nucleotides, the CDR3 is TGTGCCAGCGGTGGGGGGTCCCTAGAGACCCAGTACTTC. Looking up the rest from reference TRBV7-9 and TRBJ2-5 gives the full variable domain: DTGVSQNPRHKITKRGQNVTFRCDPISEHNRLYWYRQTLGQGPEFLTYFQNEAQLEKSRLLSDRFSAERPKGSFSTLEIQRTEQGDSAMYLCASGGGSLETQYFGPGTRLLVL.

The CDR3 is CASSPNSYEQYF. CDR3 DNA: TGTGCCAGCAGCCCGAACTCCTACGAGCAGTACTTC. V and J are TRBV14 and TRBJ2-5; no clear D. The end of the DNA fits TRBJ2-7 better, so the J call may be wrong. Germline-derived CDR1 and CDR2 are SGHDN and FVKESK. The CDR3 is 12 amino acids.

This sequence joins TRBV5-1 and TRBJ1-1; 7 bases map to TRBD1. This CDR3 spans 12 amino acids. Germline CDR1 SGHRS, CDR2 YFSETQ. After removal of 0 bases from V and 11 bases from J, the junction contained 4 bases not matched to a gene. CDR3: CASSLEGAGAFF. The CDR3 DNA follows: TGCGCCAGCAGCTTGGAGGGGGCTGGGGCTTTCTTT.

The chain is built from TRBV2 and TRBJ2-4; weak D call: TRBD1 (6 bases). CDR1 and CDR2 from the germline V gene are SNHLY and FYNNEI. V was cut by 7 bases and J by 0 bases, with 10 bases left in between. The length of the CDR3 is 14 residues. CDR3 DNA sequence: TGTGCCAGCATGACAGGACTAGCCAAAAACATTCAGTACTTC. Encoded protein: CASMTGLAKNIQYF.

J is TRBJ2-7 and V is TRBV15; 7 nucleotides match TRBD1. This CDR3 has 13 amino acids. Germline lookup yields CDR1 LNHNV and CDR2 YYDKDF (reference sequence). V dropped 1 base and J dropped 6; count of bases not matched to a gene: 3. The CDR3 nucleotides read TGTGCCACCAGCAGAGGGGCAGGGGGCGAGCAGTACTTC. Translated, it gives CATSRGAGGEQYF.